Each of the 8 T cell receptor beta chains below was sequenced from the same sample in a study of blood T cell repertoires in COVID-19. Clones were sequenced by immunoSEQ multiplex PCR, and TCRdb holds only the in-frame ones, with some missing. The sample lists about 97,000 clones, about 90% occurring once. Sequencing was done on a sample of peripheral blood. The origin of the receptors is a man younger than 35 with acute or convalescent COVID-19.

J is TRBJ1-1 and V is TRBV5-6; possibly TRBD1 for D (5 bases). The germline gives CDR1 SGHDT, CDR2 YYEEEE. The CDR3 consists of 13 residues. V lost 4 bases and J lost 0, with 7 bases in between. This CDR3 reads CASSIQVNTEAFF. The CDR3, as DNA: TGTGCCAGCAGCATACAGGTGAACACTGAAGCTTTCTTT.

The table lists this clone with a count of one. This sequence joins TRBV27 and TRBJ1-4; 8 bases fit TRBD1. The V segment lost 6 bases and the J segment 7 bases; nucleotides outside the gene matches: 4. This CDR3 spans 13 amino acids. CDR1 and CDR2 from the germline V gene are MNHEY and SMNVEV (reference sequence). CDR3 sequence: CASSSRGLEKLFF. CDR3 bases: TGTGCCAGCAGCTCCAGGGGGCTTGAAAAACTGTTTTTT.

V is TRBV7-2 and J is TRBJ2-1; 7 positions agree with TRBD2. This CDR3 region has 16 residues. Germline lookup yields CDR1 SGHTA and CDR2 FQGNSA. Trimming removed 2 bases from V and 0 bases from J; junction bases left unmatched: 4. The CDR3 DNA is TGTGCCAGCAGCTTAATAGCGGGTACCTCCTACAATGAGCAGTTCTTC. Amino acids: CASSLIAGTSYNEQFF.

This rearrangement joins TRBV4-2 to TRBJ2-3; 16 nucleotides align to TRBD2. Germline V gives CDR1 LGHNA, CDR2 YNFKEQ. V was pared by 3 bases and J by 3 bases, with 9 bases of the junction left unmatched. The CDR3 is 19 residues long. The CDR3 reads CASSQQPGLAGGPTDTQYF. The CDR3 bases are TGTGCCAGCAGCCAGCAACCGGGACTAGCGGGAGGGCCTACAGATACGCAGTATTTT.

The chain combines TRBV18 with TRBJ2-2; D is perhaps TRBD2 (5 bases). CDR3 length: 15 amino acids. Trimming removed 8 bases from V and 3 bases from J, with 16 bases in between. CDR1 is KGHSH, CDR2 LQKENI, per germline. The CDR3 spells CASTITRADTGELFF. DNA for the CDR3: TGTGCCAGCACAATAACGAGGGCCGACACCGGGGAGCTGTTTTTT.

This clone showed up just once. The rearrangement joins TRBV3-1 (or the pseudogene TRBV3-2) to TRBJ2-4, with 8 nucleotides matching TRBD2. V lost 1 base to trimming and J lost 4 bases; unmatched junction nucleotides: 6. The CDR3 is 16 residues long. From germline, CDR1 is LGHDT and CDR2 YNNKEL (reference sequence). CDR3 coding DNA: TGTGCCAGCAGCCAAGTCCGGGGGGGGATAAAAAACATTCAGTACTTC. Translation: CASSQVRGGIKNIQYF.

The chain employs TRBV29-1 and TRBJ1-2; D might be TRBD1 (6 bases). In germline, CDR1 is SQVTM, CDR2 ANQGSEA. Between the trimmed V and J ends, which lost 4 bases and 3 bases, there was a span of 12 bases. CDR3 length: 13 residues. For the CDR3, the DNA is TGCAGCGTTGTAACAGGGTGGGACTATGGCTACACCTTC. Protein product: CSVVTGWDYGYTF.

In nucleotides, the CDR3 is TGTGCCAGCAGCCGGCGGGACAGGGACTACGAGCAGTACTTC. It yields the protein CASSRRDRDYEQYF. This chain links TRBV6-5 with TRBJ2-7; 9 bases match TRBD1. The CDR3 has 14 residues. Germline-derived CDR1 and CDR2 are MNHEY and SVGAGI. Germline trimming cut 6 bases from V and 3 bases from J; bases unmatched to any gene: 6.